This T cell receptor beta chain appears in the sequencing data of a study of beta chain features in type 1 diabetes. Overall study results and limits: Shortening that was moderate but significant affected the TCRB CDR3s of Type 1 diabetes patients in all four CD4+ subsets.

This CDR3 comprises 13 residues. The V end was cut by 7 bases, the J end by 2 bases, with 12 bases between. Germline assignment: CDR1 SQVTM and CDR2 ANQGSEA. On this clone itself: No antigen is known for it.

The isolated RNA, all of it, was reverse transcribed, so expressed TCRB transcripts were what got sequenced. Some clones are missing from TCRdb's copy, which holds only in-frame ones; the method was immunoSEQ multiplex PCR. The sample gives about 650,000 clones, roughly an eighth of which show up once; approximately 0.11% is in the top ten. Purity of each sorted population was above 95%. Sequences were obtained from naive CD4+ T cells from blood. This clonotype originated in a man aged 25 to 40 with type 1 diabetes. J is TRBJ2-1 and V is TRBV29-1; weak D call: TRBD1 (6 bases). Written as DNA, the CDR3 is TGCAGCGGCCGGACAGATCCCTACAATGAGCAGTTCTTC. Protein sequence: CSGRTDPYNEQFF.